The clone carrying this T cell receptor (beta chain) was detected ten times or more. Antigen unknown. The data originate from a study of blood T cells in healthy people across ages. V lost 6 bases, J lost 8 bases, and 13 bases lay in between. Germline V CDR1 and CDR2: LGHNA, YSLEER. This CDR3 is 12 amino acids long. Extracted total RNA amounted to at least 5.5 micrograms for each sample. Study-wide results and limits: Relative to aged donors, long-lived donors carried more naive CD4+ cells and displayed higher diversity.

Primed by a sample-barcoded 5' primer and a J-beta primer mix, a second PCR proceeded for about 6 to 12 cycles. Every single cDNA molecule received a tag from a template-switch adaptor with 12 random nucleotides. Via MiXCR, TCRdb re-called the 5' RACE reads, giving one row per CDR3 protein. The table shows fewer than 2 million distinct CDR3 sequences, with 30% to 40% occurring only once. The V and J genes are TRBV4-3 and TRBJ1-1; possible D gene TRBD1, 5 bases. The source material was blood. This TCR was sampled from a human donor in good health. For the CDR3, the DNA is TGCGCCAGCAGTCTAGCCCCAGGGGAAGCTTTCTTT. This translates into CASSLAPGEAFF.